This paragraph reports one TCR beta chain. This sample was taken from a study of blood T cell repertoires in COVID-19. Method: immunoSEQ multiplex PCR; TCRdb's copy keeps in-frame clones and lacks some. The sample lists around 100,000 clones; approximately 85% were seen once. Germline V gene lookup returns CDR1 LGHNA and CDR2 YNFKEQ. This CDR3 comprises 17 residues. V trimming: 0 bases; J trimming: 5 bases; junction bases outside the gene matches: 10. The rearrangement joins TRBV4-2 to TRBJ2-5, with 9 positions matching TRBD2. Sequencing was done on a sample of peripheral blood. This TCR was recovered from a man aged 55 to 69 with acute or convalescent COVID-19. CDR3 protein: CASSQDHGGGAGETQYF. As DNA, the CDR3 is TGTGCCAGCAGCCAAGATCACGGCGGGGGGGCAGGTGAGACCCAGTACTTC.